This T cell receptor beta chain was profiled in a study of blood T cell repertoires in COVID-19. About the research overall: Sources were T cells, B-cell-depleted T cells, or PBMCs; the material itself was cDNA or gDNA.

TCRdb's table, derived via immunoSEQ multiplex PCR, lists solely in-frame clones and lacks some. The repertoire consists of 250,000 to 300,000 clones, with around 84% occurring once and the leading ten covering approximately 4%. V dropped 7 bases and J dropped 7 bases, with 17 bases sitting between them. The CDR3 length is 15 residues. CDR1 and CDR2 from the germline V gene are SEHNR and FQNEAQ (reference sequence). The source is a man younger than 40 with acute COVID-19. V usage is TRBV7-9 and J usage is TRBJ1-6, with D tentatively TRBD1 (6 bases). Sequences were obtained from PBMCs or T cells enriched from blood (not recorded which). Here the CDR3 reads CASIPNGTGNSPLHF. The CDR3 DNA reads as TGTGCCAGCATCCCCAACGGAACAGGGAATTCACCCCTCCACTTT.